The clone carrying this T cell receptor (beta chain) was observed a single time. With 5 bases clipped from V and 6 bases from J, the junction kept 9 bases outside the gene matches. The CDR3 contains 15 residues. Germline loops: CDR1 SEHNR, CDR2 FQNEAQ (reference sequence). This record belongs to a study of blood T cell repertoires in COVID-19. Study context: The origin of the acute and convalescent COVID-19 samples was the United States, Italy and Spain. T cells, B-cell-depleted T cells, or PBMCs supplied cDNA or gDNA.

Original analysis: Researchers report that nucleated cell counts were estimated from reference gene primer amplification. The repertoire was sequenced with immunoSEQ multiplex PCR; TCRdb's copy has only in-frame clones and lacks some. That table supplies the V and J calls and clone size; D and trimming were determined from the DNA. Of roughly 80,000 clones listed, less than 90% are singletons. The V gene is TRBV7-9, the J gene TRBJ2-5; 10 bases fit TRBD1. The clonotype was recovered from a human donor in a cohort sampled during active COVID-19. The sequenced material came from peripheral blood. CDR3 residues: CASSPGTGERQTQYF. The CDR3 region has the DNA TGTGCCAGCAGCCCCGGGACAGGGGAGAGGCAGACCCAGTACTTC.